A selection of T cell receptor beta chains follows, all from one sample in a study of blood T cell repertoires in COVID-19. Here immunoSEQ multiplex PCR was the method, and the copy in TCRdb shows in-frame clones only, minus some. Here the sample spans 470,000 or so clones, 80% to 90% being singletons. Sequenced input: peripheral blood. The receptor set was obtained from a human donor in a cohort sampled during active COVID-19. The CDR3 runs from the conserved cysteine through the conserved F or W.

J gene: TRBJ1-5; V gene: TRBV6-2/TRBV6-3; CDR3 protein: CASSYGSGLSQPQHF
J gene: TRBJ2-3; V gene: TRBV12-3/TRBV12-4; CDR3 protein: CASSRQVPDTQYF
J gene: TRBJ1-2; V gene: TRBV30; CDR3 protein: CAWEDSPYGYTF
J gene: TRBJ1-5; V gene: TRBV27; CDR3 protein: CASSANPTGWEGNQPQHF
J gene: TRBJ2-3; V gene: TRBV10-1; CDR3 protein: CATSQRGQTDTQYF
J gene: TRBJ2-2; V gene: TRBV7-6; CDR3 protein: CASSLEGGSTTHTGELFF
J gene: TRBJ1-3; V gene: TRBV11-2; CDR3 protein: CASSLDRVTGNTIYF
J gene: TRBJ2-3; V gene: TRBV11-3; CDR3 protein: CASSLGLAGSTDTQYF
J gene: TRBJ2-2; V gene: TRBV6-5; CDR3 protein: CASKLHLSGELFF
J gene: TRBJ2-7; V gene: TRBV9; CDR3 protein: CASSPHRGYYEQYF
J gene: TRBJ2-1; V gene: TRBV24-1; CDR3 protein: CATSDTGTGGLNEQFF
J gene: TRBJ2-7; V gene: TRBV4-3; CDR3 protein: CASSQAASGKTYEQYF
J gene: TRBJ2-6; V gene: TRBV29-1; CDR3 protein: CSVTTLAVAGANVLTF
J gene: TRBJ1-5; V gene: TRBV18; CDR3 protein: CASVGTLYQPQHF